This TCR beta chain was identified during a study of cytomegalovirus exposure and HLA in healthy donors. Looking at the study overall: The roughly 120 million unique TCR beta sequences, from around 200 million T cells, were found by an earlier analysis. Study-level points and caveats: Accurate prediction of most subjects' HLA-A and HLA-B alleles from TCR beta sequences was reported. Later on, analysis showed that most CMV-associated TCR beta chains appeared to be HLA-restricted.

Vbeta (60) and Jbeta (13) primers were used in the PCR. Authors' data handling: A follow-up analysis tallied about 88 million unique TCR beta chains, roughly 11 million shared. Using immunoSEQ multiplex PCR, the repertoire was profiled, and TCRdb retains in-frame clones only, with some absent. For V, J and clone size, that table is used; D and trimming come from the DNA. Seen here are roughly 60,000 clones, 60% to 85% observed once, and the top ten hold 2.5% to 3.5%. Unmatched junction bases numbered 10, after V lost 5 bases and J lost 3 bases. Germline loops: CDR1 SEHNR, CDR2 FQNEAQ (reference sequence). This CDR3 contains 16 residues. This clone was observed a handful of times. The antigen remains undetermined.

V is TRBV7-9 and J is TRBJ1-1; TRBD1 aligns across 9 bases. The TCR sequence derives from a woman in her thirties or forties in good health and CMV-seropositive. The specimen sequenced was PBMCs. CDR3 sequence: CASSLRDRVWDTEAFF. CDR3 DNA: TGTGCCAGCAGCCTCCGGGACAGGGTTTGGGACACTGAAGCTTTCTTT. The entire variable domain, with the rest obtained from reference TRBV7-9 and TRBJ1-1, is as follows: DTGVSQNPRHKITKRGQNVTFRCDPISEHNRLYWYRQTLGQGPEFLTYFQNEAQLEKSRLLSDRFSAERPKGSFSTLEIQRTEQGDSAMYLCASSLRDRVWDTEAFFGQGTRLTVV.